By frequency, the clone carrying this TCR beta chain registers medium-sized. The sample belongs to a study of CXCR3-negative and CXCR3-positive naive CD8 T cells. This CDR3 region has 12 residues. Germline V gives CDR1 DFQATT, CDR2 SNEGSKA (reference sequence). The authors made the TRB cDNA libraries by 5' RACE using UMI labels. TCRdb reprocessed the 5' RACE reads, with one entry per CDR3 protein and no DNA. The listing contains 55,000 to 65,000 distinct CDR3 sequences. The sequence was obtained from a human donor in good health. Some clones in this sample may be carry-over from other donors' samples. The sequenced material came from naive CXCR3- CD8+ T cells from blood. Stated subset: CD45RO-CCR7+CD27+CD95- naive CD8+ T cells lacking CXCR3 (TNR3-). The chain employs TRBV20-1 and TRBJ1-1; the TCRdb call, TRBD1, lacks DNA for checking. The CDR3 is CSAWTGNTEAFF.